This T cell receptor beta chain was retrieved from a study of identical twins. TCRdb re-analysed the 5' RACE reads in MiXCR, keeping a single row per CDR3 protein. This sample has 520,000 or so distinct CDR3 sequences, with approximately 22% found just once. The CDR3 has 15 amino acids. The germline gives CDR1 MNHNS, CDR2 SASEGT. V shed 6 bases and J shed 3 bases, with 15 bases lying between them. This same sample was also part of a study on T cells expressing NK-cell markers.

Sequencing was performed on CD4+ T cells sorted from blood. The clonotype originates from a woman under 30 in good health. The chain couples TRBV6-1 to TRBJ2-1; D possibly corresponds to TRBD2 (6 bases). DNA for the CDR3: TGTGCCAGCAGGGGGAGAGGACTACTCTACAATGAGCAGTTCTTC. This codes for CASRGRGLLYNEQFF.